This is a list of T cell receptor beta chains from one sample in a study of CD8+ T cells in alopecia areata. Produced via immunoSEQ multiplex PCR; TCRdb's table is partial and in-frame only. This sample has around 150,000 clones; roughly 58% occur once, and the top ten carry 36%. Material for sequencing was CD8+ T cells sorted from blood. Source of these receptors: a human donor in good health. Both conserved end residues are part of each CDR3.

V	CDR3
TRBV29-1	CSVPNRGIYGYTF
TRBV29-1	CSVRGGASYEQYF
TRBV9	CASSPYGTGIREQYF
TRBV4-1	CASSQEGGANVLTF
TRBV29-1	CSVEDRQGGVIF
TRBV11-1	CASSSPRQAPREQFF
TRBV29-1	CSVVISAGELFF
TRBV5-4	CASNPQGGGTDTQYF
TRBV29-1	CSVDGLARGLGEQFF
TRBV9	CASSVGGTGKINERYF
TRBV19	CASSMIRDQSNEQFF
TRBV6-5	CASSKGLGEDTQYF
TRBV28	CASSLLGNTGELFF
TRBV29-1	CSVEDHRGSNTEAFF
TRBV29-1	CSSSDRGGETQYF
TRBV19	CASNPGQEVYEQYF
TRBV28	CASSSPGLAGGGGSYEQYF
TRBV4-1	CASSLAGAQYKNIQYF
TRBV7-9	CASTPARGTEAFF
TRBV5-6	CASSFDGIDYNEQFF
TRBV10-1	CASSERGLQTQYF
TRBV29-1	CSVAGAGYNEQFF
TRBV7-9	CASSPLAGATDTQYF
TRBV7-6	CASSLGASSSYEQYF
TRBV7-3	CASSYSTGGAARNIQYF
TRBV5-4	CASSFKPSGGQPQHF
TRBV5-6	CASSYQDREDEQFF
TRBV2	CASSSPARGNTEAFF
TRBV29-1	CSVEGRRGQFF
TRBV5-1	CASSAMTGSTDTQYF
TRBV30	CAWSVPGYEQYF
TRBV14	CASSLASSREQFF
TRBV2	CASNSDTGELFF
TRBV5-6	CASTHWGGEQYF
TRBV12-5	CASGFGTNEQFF
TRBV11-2	CASSPSLGDEQFF
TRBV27	CASSLFPASGRAGEQYF
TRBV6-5	CASSYGFRTDTQYF
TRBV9	CASSVLMTNTGELFF
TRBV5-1	CASSSPGSDYEQYF
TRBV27	CASSLGGGYPLEQYF
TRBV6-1	CASSDGTGGNTIYF
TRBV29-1	CSVEEAGAYEQYF
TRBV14	CASSQGPINYGYTF
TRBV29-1	CSVEERQGRGYTF
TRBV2	CAAGTDTQYF